This T cell receptor beta chain was captured by sequencing in a study of T cell responses to AZD1222 COVID-19 vaccine. Germline assignment: CDR1 SGHNT and CDR2 YYREEE (reference sequence). CDR3 size: 15 residues. The ends were cut back, 1 base at V and 7 bases at J, with 18 bases in the middle. Repertoires were generated with immunoSEQ multiplex PCR, while TCRdb's copy carries only in-frame clones and drops some. Of approximately 130,000 clones listed, approximately 90% were seen once; the top ten hold about 1.1%. Sample: peripheral blood, taken on day 0 of AZD1222 vaccination. This sequence was found in an adult in good health. This chain links TRBV5-4 with TRBJ2-7; D may match TRBD1 or TRBD2 (5 bases each). The CDR3 DNA reads TGTGCCAGCAGCTTGAACGCAGGTCCTTGGGGGGAGCAGTACTTC. Translating it yields CASSLNAGPWGEQYF.